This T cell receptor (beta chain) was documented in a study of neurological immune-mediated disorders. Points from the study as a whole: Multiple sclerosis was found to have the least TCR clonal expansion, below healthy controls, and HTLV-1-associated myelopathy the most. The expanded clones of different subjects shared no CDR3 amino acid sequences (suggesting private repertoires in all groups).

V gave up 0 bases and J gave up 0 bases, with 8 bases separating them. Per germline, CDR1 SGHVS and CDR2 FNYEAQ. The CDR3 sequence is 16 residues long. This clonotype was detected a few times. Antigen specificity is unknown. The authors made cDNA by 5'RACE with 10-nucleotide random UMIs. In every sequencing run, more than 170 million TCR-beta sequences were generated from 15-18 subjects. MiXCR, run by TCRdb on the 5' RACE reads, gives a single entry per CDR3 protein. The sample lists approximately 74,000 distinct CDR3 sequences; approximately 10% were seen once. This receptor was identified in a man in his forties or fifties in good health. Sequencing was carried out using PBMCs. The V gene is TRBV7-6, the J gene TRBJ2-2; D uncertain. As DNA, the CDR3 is TGTGCCAGCAGCTTAGCTCCAAACGCGAACACCGGGGAGCTGTTTTTT. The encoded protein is CASSLAPNANTGELFF. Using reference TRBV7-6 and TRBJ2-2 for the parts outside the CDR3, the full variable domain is GAGVSQSPRYKVTKRGQDVALRCDPISGHVSLYWYRQALGQGPEFLTYFNYEAQQDKSGLPNDRFSAERPEGSISTLTIQRTEQRDSAMYRCASSLAPNANTGELFFGEGSRLTVL.